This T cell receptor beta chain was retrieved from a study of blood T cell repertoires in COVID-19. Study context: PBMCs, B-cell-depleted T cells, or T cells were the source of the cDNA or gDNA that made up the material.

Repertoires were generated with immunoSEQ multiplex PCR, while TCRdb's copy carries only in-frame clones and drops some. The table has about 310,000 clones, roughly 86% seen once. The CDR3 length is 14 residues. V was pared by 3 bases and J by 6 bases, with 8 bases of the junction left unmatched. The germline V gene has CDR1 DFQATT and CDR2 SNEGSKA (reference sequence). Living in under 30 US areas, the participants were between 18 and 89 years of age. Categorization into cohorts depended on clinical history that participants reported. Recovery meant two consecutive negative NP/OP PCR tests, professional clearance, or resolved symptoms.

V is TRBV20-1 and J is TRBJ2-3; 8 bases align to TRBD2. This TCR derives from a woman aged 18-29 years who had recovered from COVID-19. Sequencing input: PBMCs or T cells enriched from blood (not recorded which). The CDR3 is CSASFREGLDTQYF. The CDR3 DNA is TGCAGTGCTAGTTTTCGGGAGGGCCTTGATACGCAGTATTTT.